This entry lists 18 T cell receptor beta chains sequenced from one sample in a study of T cell changes during pregnancy in multiple sclerosis. Measured with immunoSEQ multiplex PCR; TCRdb has only the in-frame clones, and not every one. The sample includes tens of thousands of clones, 91% seen only once; the top ten take about 0.27%. This specimen was CD4+ T cells from peripheral blood mononuclear cells, taken in the third trimester of pregnancy. The receptors originated from a female donor in good health, enrolled as a control in a pregnancy study.

This clone was recorded once. The CDR3 DNA follows: TGTGCCAGCAGTGTAGATAGCGGGAGAAACGAGCAGTACTTC. Its translation is CASSVDSGRNEQYF. The V and J genes are TRBV2 and TRBJ2-7; 9 nucleotides match TRBD2. V gave up 4 bases and J gave up 5 bases; unmatched junction bases: 6. CDR1 SNHLY and CDR2 FYNNEI come from the germline V gene. This CDR3 comprises 14 residues.

The CDR3 here is CASSALTDTQYF. CDR3 sequence (DNA): TGTGCCAGCAGCGCTCTCACAGATACGCAGTATTTT. The chain joins TRBV9 to TRBJ2-3; D call uncertain. V was shortened by 3 bases and J by 2 bases, with 4 bases between the two germline ends. CDR1 is SGDLS and CDR2 is YYNGEE in the germline V gene. This CDR3 is 12 amino acids long.

The chain links TRBV10-3 to TRBJ2-3; D may be TRBD1 (6 bases). V lost 5 bases and J lost 2, with 17 bases in between. The length of the CDR3 is 16 residues. Germline V lookup: CDR1 ENHRY, CDR2 SYGVKD. Here the CDR3 reads CAISLDTGSYTDTQYF. The CDR3 DNA is TGTGCCATCAGTCTAGATACAGGGTCCTACACAGATACGCAGTATTTT.

This chain joins TRBV5-1 and TRBJ2-4, with D tentatively TRBD1 (6 bases). Germline V CDR1 and CDR2: SGHRS, YFSETQ. This CDR3 is built from 18 residues. V lost 5 bases, J lost 0 bases, and 21 bases lay in between. DNA of the CDR3: TGCGCCAGCAGTTTTAATCCGGGACACTCGGTAGCCAAAAACATTCAGTACTTC. Encoded protein: CASSFNPGHSVAKNIQYF.

The V gene is TRBV5-4, the J gene TRBJ1-2, with TRBD1 as a possible D gene (6 bases). Trimming took off 1 base at V and 3 bases at J, with 10 bases between the two ends. CDR3 length: 14 residues. Germline V lookup: CDR1 SGHNT, CDR2 YYREEE (reference sequence). This CDR3 reads CASSLTGRDYGYTF. The CDR3 DNA is TGTGCCAGCAGCTTGACAGGGAGGGACTATGGCTACACCTTC.

The rearrangement links TRBV6-1 to TRBJ1-2, with D perhaps TRBD1 (6 bases). With 3 bases removed from V and 9 bases from J, the gap between germline ends came to 17 bases. The CDR3 is 14 amino acids. Germline lookup yields CDR1 MNHNS and CDR2 SASEGT. The CDR3 spells CASSDLQGTRSYTF. CDR3 bases: TGTGCCAGCAGTGATCTACAGGGTACGCGGAGCTACACCTTC.

The rearrangement joins TRBV7-2 to TRBJ2-7; 9 nucleotides agree with TRBD1. Unmatched junction bases numbered 3, after V lost 2 bases and J lost 4 bases. This CDR3 spans 14 amino acids. From germline, CDR1 is SGHTA and CDR2 FQGNSA. The CDR3 is CASSLKTGGYEQYF. DNA of the CDR3: TGTGCCAGCAGCTTAAAGACAGGGGGGTACGAGCAGTACTTC. Based on the CDR3 plus reference TRBV7-2 and TRBJ2-7, the full variable domain is GAGVSQSPSNKVTEKGKDVELRCDPISGHTALYWYRQSLGQGLEFLIYFQGNSAPDKSGLPSDRFSAERTGGSVSTLTIQRTQQEDSAVYLCASSLKTGGYEQYFGPGTRLTVT.

There are a few counts of this clone. The chain couples TRBV5-5 to TRBJ1-1; 9 bases match TRBD1. With V trimmed by 6 bases and J by 1 base, 7 bases remained unmatched. The germline gives CDR1 SGHKS, CDR2 YYEKEE (reference sequence). There are 15 residues in the CDR3. Here the CDR3 reads CASTVPGQGNTEAFF. Here the CDR3 DNA reads TGTGCCAGCACCGTCCCGGGACAGGGGAACACTGAAGCTTTCTTT.

The chain uses TRBV5-1 and TRBJ2-2; D might be TRBD1 (6 bases). The CDR3 totals 16 residues. Trimming took off 2 bases at V and 0 bases at J, with 11 bases between the two ends. Germline lookup yields CDR1 SGHRS and CDR2 YFSETQ. Here the CDR3 DNA reads TGCGCCAGCAGCTTAGAAGGACAGACGAACACCGGGGAGCTGTTTTTT. Translation: CASSLEGQTNTGELFF.

V is TRBV5-1 and J is TRBJ1-1; D not certain. The CDR3 has 14 amino acids. In germline, CDR1 is SGHRS, CDR2 YFSETQ. Trimming stripped 0 bases from V and 6 bases from J, with 12 bases between. The CDR3 loop reads CASSLEEGVAEAFF. CDR3 in DNA: TGCGCCAGCAGCTTGGAGGAGGGCGTCGCTGAAGCTTTCTTT.

This sequence joins TRBV11-3 and TRBJ2-3, with 8 nucleotides matching TRBD2. The length of the CDR3 is 16 residues. The V gene's germline CDR1 is SGHNT and CDR2 YENEEA. V was clipped by 5 bases and J by 3 bases; unmatched bases: 10. The CDR3 DNA reads as TGTGCCAGCAGCCCGGCCGGCGGGGGGCAGACAGATACGCAGTATTTT. This translates into CASSPAGGGQTDTQYF.

The chain has TRBV29-1 and TRBJ2-7; 7 nucleotides match TRBD1. There are 14 residues in the CDR3. J gave up 7 bases and V 6 bases, and 15 bases lay outside the gene matches. Germline V gives CDR1 SQVTM, CDR2 ANQGSEA. CDR3 loop: CSVKKEPGGGEQYF. DNA for the CDR3: TGCAGCGTCAAAAAGGAGCCAGGGGGTGGTGAGCAGTACTTC.

V and J are TRBV30 and TRBJ1-3; D is ambiguous. CDR3 length: 12 residues. V was clipped by 4 bases and J by 0 bases, with 4 bases between them. Looked up from germline, CDR1 is GTSNPN and CDR2 is SVGIG (reference sequence). The CDR3 region is CAWINSGNTIYF. The CDR3 DNA follows: TGTGCCTGGATCAACTCTGGAAACACCATATATTTT.

The V call is TRBV19, the J call TRBJ1-2, with 7 positions matching TRBD1. In germline, CDR1 is LNHDA, CDR2 SQIVND (reference sequence). The V gene end was trimmed by 2 bases and the J gene end by 4 bases; junction bases not matched to a gene: 7. CDR3 length: 15 residues. DNA for the CDR3: TGTGCCAGTAGTATATTAAGACAGGGCCGCTATGGCTACACCTTC. Amino acid sequence: CASSILRQGRYGYTF.

The CDR3 reads CASGQGDTDTQYF. The CDR3 nucleotides are TGCGCCAGCGGACAGGGGGACACAGATACGCAGTATTTT. The chain employs TRBV5-1 and TRBJ2-3, with 10 positions matching TRBD1. CDR1 SGHRS and CDR2 YFSETQ come from the germline V gene. V trimming: 7 bases; J trimming: 2 bases; junction bases outside the gene matches: 1. This CDR3 is 13 amino acids long.

V and J are TRBV29-1 and TRBJ2-3; 12 nucleotides align to TRBD2. The CDR3 has 14 amino acids. Germline trimming cut 6 bases from V and 3 bases from J; bases unmatched to any gene: 4. From germline, CDR1 is SQVTM and CDR2 ANQGSEA. The CDR3 DNA reads TGCAGCGTCCAAACTAGCGGGGGGACAGATACGCAGTATTTT. Translating it yields CSVQTSGGTDTQYF.

The rearrangement uses TRBV11-1 and TRBJ2-5; 11 bases agree with TRBD2. The V and J ends lost 1 base and 5 bases, in that order; junction bases with no gene match: 6. Germline CDR1 SGHAT, CDR2 FQDESV (reference sequence). This CDR3 is 16 amino acids long. The CDR3 DNA is TGTGCCAGCAGCTTAGTTAGCGGGGGGGCCCGGGAGACCCAGTACTTC. Translated, it gives CASSLVSGGARETQYF.

The rearrangement links TRBV14 to TRBJ2-2; D unclear. CDR1 is SGHDN, CDR2 FVKESK, per germline. V lost 4 bases and J lost 7, with 19 bases in between. The CDR3 is 16 amino acids. The CDR3 region is CASSLTRQVLRGELFF. The DNA for the CDR3 is TGTGCCAGCAGCCTTACCCGCCAGGTCCTACGCGGGGAGCTGTTTTTT.